This TCR beta chain was observed in a study of T cells in Graves' hyperthyroidism and ophthalmopathy. Study results and caveats: Stable hyperthyroidism was told apart from ophthalmopathy by a model built on 13 V-J features. Researchers found most expanded thyroid clonotypes above 0.001 in blood as well.

This clonotype was recorded at least ten times. Its antigen is as yet unknown. Ophthalmopathy patients had moderate-to-severe active disease, CAS ≥3, NOSPECS ≥4, and disease duration under 3 months. Cells are PBMCs isolated from about 10 ml of fresh blood. Using RNA transcripts as the source, TCR beta CDR3 regions were amplified. First-round RT-PCR targeting the TCR CDR3 was performed with the HTBI primer set. A single record per CDR3 protein comes from TCRdb applying MiXCR to the multiplex PCR reads. Of 500,000 or so distinct CDR3 sequences in the sample, 17% were seen once. Trimming removed 5 bases from V and 2 bases from J; junction bases left unmatched: 3. Germline CDR1 and CDR2: SEHNR and FQNEAQ (reference sequence). This CDR3 contains 14 residues.

Material: blood. The TCR sequence derives from a woman between 18 and 29 years old with Graves' ophthalmopathy. This rearrangement joins TRBV7-9 to TRBJ2-3; 8 positions agree with TRBD2. As DNA, the CDR3 is TGTGCCAGCAGCATTAGCGGGATCACAGATACGCAGTATTTT. It translates to CASSISGITDTQYF.